One sample yielded the 2 T cell receptor beta chains listed below, sequenced in a study of T cell changes during pregnancy in multiple sclerosis. Some clones are missing from TCRdb's copy, which holds only in-frame ones; the method was immunoSEQ multiplex PCR. In the table there are about 20,000 clones, about 88% of which are singletons. Specimen: CD8+ T cells from peripheral blood mononuclear cells, collected in the third trimester of pregnancy. The receptors stem from a female donor in good health, enrolled as a control in a pregnancy study.

The chain couples TRBV5-6 to TRBJ1-6; 9 bases fit TRBD1. The CDR3 length is 14 residues. J lost 7 bases, V lost 4 bases, and 3 bases had no gene match. Germline values: CDR1 SGHDT, CDR2 YYEEEE. The CDR3 here is CASSHGQGNSPLHF. Written as DNA, the CDR3 is TGTGCCAGCAGCCATGGACAGGGGAATTCACCCCTCCACTTT.

The CDR3 spells CASSLSGTIETQYF. The CDR3 DNA reads TGTGCCAGCAGCTTATCCGGGACTATAGAGACCCAGTACTTC. The chain couples TRBV7-2 to TRBJ2-5, with 7 bases fitting TRBD2. This CDR3 region has 14 residues. V gave up 2 bases and J gave up 4 bases; unmatched junction bases: 4. Germline V gene lookup returns CDR1 SGHTA and CDR2 FQGNSA.